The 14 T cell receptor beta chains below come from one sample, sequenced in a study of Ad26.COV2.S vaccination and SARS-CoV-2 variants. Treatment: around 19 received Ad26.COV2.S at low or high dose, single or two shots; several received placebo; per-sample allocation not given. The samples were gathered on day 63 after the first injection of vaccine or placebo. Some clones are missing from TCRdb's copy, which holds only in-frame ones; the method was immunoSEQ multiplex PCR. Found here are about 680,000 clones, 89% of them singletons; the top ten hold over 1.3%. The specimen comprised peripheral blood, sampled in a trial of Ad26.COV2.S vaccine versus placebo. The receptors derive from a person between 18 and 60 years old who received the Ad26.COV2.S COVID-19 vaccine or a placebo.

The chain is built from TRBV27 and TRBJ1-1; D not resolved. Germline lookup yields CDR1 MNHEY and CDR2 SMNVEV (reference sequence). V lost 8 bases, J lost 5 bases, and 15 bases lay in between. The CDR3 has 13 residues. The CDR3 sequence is CASQRVGGTEAFF. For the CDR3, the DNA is TGTGCCAGCCAGAGGGTCGGTGGGACTGAAGCTTTCTTT.

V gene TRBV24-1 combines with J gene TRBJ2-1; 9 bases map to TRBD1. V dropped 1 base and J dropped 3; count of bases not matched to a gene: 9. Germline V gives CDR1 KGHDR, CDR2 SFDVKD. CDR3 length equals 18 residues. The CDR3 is CATSDFPAGTGNYNEQFF. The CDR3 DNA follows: TGTGCCACCAGTGATTTCCCCGCCGGGACAGGGAACTACAATGAGCAGTTCTTC.

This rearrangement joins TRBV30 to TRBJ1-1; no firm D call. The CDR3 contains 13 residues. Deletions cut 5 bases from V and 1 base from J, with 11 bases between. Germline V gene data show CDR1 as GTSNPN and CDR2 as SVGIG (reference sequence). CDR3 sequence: CAWERDPNTEAFF. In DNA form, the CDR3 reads TGTGCCTGGGAGAGAGACCCGAACACTGAAGCTTTCTTT. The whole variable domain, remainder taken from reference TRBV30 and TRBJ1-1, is SQTIHQWPATLVQPVGSPLSLECTVEGTSNPNLYWYRQAAGRGLQLLFYSVGIGQISSEVPQNLSASRPQDRQFILSSKKLLLSDSGFYLCAWERDPNTEAFFGQGTRLTVV.

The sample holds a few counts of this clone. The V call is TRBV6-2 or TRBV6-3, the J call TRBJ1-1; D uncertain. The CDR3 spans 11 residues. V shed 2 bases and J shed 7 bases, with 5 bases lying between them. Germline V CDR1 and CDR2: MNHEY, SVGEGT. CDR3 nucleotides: TGTGCCAGCAGTTACGTGGGTGAAGCTTTCTTT. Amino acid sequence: CASSYVGEAFF.

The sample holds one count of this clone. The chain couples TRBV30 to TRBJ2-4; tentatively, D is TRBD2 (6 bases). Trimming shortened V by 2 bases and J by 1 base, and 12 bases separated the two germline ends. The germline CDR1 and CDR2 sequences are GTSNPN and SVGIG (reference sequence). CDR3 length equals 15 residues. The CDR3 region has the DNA TGTGCCTGGAGTCTCGGAGGAGGGGCCAAAAACATTCAGTACTTC. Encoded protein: CAWSLGGGAKNIQYF.

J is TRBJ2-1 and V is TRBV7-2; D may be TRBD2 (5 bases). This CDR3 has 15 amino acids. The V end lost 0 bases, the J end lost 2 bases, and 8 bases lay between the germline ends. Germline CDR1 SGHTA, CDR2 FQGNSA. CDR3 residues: CASSLAGLPYNEQFF. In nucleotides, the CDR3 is TGTGCCAGCAGCTTAGCCGGACTGCCCTACAATGAGCAGTTCTTC.

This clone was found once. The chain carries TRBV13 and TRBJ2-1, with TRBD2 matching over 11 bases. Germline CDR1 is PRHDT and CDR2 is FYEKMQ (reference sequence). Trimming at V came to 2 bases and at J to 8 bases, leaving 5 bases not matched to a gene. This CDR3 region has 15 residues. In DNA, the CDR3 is TGTGCCAGCAGCTTACGGGCTAGCGGGAGGTATGAGCAGTTCTTC. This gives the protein CASSLRASGRYEQFF.

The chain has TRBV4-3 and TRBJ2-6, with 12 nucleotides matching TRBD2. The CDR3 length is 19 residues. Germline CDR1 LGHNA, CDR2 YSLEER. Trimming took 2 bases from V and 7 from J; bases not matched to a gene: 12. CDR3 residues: CASSQRLAGETIGANVLTF. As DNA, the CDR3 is TGCGCCAGCAGCCAACGACTAGCGGGGGAGACTATTGGCGCCAACGTCCTGACTTTC.

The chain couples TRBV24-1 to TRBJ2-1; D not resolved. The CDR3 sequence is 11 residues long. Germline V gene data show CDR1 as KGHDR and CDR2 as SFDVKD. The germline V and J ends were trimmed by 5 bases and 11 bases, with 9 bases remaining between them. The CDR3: CATSVERKQFF. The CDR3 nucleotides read TGTGCCACCAGTGTAGAGAGGAAGCAGTTCTTC.

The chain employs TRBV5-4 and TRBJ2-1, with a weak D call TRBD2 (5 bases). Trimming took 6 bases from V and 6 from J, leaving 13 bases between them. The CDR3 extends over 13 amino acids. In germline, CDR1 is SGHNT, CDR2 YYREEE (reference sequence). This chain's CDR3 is CASTLLGSNEQFF. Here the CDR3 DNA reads TGTGCCAGCACCTTACTAGGCTCCAATGAGCAGTTCTTC.

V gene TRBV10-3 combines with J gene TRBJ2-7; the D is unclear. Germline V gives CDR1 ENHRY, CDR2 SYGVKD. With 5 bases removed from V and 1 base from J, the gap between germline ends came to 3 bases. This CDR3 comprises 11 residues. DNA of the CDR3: TGTGCCATCAGTACGTCCTACGAGCAGTACTTC. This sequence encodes CAISTSYEQYF.

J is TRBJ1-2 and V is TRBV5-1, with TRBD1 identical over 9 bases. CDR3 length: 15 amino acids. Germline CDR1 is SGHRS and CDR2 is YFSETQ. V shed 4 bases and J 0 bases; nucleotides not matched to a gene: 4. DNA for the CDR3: TGCGCCAGCAGCATGACAGGGGGTACTAACTATGGCTACACCTTC. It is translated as CASSMTGGTNYGYTF.

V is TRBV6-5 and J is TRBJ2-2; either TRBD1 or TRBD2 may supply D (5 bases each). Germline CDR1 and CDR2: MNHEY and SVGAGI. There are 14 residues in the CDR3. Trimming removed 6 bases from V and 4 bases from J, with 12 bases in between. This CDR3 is CASRLGRITGELFF. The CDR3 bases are TGTGCCAGCAGATTGGGACGGATCACCGGGGAGCTGTTTTTT.

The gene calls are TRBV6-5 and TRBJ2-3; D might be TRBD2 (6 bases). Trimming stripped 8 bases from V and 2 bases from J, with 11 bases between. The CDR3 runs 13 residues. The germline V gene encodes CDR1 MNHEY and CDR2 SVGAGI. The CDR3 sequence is CASGGKITDTQYF. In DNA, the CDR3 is TGTGCCAGCGGCGGGAAGATCACAGATACGCAGTATTTT.